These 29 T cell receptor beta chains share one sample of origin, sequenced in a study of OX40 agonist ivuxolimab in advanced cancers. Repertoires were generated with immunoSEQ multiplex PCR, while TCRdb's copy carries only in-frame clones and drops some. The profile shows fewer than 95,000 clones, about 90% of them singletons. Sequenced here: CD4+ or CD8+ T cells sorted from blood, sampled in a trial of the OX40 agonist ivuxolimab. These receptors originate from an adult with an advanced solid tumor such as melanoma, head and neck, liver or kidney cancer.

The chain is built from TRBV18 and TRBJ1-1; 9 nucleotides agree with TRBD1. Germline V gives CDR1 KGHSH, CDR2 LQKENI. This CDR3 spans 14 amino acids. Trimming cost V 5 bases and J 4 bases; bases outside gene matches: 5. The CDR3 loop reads CASSADRGGTEAFF. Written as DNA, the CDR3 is TGTGCCAGCTCAGCGGACAGGGGCGGCACTGAAGCTTTCTTT.

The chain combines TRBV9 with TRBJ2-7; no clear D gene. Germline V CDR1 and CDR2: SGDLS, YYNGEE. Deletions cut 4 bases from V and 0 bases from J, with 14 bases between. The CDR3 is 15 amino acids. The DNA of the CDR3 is TGTGCCAGCAGCCCATGGGGTTCTTACTCCTACGAGCAGTACTTC. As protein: CASSPWGSYSYEQYF.

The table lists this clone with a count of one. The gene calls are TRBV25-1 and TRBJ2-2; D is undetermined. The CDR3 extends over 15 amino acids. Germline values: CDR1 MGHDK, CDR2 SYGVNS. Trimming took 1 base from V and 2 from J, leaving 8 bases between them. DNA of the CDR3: TGTGCCAGCAGTGAATTAGGGCAAAACACCGGGGAGCTGTTTTTT. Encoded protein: CASSELGQNTGELFF. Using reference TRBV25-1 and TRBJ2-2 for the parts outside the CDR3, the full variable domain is EADIYQTPRYLVIGTGKKITLECSQTMGHDKMYWYQQDPGMELHLIHYSYGVNSTEKGDLSSESTVSRIRTEHFPLTLESARPSHTSQYLCASSELGQNTGELFFGEGSRLTVL.

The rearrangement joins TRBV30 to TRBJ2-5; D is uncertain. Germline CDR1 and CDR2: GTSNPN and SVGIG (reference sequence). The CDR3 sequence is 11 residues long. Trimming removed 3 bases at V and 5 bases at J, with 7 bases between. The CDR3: CAWRIIETQYF. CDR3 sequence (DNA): TGTGCCTGGAGAATTATCGAGACCCAGTACTTC.

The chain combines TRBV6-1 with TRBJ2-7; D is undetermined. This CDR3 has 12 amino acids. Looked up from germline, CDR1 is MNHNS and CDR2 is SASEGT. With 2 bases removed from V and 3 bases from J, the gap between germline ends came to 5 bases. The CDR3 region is CASSEFSYEQYF. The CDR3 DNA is TGTGCCAGCAGTGAATTCAGCTACGAGCAGTACTTC.

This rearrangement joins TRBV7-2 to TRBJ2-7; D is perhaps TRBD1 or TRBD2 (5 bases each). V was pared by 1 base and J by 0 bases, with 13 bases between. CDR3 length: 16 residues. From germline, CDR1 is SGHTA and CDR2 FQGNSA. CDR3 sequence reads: CASSLDWAGSSYEQYF. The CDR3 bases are TGTGCCAGCAGCTTAGATTGGGCAGGGAGCTCCTACGAGCAGTACTTC.

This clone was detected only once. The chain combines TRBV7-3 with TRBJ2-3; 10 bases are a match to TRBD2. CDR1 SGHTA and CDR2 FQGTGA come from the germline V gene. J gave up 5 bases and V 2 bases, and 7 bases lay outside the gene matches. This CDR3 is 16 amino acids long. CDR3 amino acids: CASSLALAGAGDTQYF. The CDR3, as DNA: TGTGCCAGCAGCTTAGCGCTAGCGGGAGCAGGAGATACGCAGTATTTT.

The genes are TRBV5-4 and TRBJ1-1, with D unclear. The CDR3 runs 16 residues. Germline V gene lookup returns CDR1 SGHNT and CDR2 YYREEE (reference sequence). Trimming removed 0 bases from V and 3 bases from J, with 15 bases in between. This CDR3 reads CASSLDPVGRYTEAFF. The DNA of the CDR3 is TGTGCCAGCAGCTTGGATCCGGTCGGACGTTACACTGAAGCTTTCTTT.

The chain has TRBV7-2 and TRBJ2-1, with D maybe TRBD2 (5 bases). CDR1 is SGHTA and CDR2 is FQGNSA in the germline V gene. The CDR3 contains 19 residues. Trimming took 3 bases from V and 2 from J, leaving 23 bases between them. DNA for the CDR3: TGTGCCAGCAGCTTCAGCCTAGGAGGTTCATATCTCGCCTACAATGAGCAGTTCTTC. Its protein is CASSFSLGGSYLAYNEQFF.

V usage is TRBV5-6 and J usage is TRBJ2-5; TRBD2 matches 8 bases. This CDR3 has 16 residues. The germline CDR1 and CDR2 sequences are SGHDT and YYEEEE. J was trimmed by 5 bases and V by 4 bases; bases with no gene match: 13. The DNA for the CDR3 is TGTGCCAGCAGCCCGTGGGCTAGCGGGCTTGGGGAGACCCAGTACTTC. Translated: CASSPWASGLGETQYF.

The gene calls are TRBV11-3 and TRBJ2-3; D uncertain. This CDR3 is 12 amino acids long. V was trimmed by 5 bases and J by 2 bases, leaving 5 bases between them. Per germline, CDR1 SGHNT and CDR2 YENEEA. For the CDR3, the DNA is TGTGCCAGCAGCGCGAACACAGATACGCAGTATTTT. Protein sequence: CASSANTDTQYF.

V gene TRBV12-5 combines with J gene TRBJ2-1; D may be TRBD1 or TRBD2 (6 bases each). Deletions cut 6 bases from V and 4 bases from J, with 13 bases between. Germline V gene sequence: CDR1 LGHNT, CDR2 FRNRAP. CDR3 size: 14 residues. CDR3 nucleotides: TGTGCTAGTGGACATAGGGGGACTTACAATGAGCAGTTCTTC. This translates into CASGHRGTYNEQFF.

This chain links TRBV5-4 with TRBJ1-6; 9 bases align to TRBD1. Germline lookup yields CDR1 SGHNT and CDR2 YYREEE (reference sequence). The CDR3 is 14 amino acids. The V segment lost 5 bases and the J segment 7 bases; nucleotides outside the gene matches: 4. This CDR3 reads CASSYDRGNSPLHF. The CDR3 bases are TGTGCCAGCAGTTACGACAGGGGGAATTCACCCCTCCACTTT.

For the CDR3, the DNA is TGTGCCTGGAGTGTAAATGCGGGTGACGAGCAGTACTTC. Amino acid sequence: CAWSVNAGDEQYF. The chain combines TRBV30 with TRBJ2-7; D perhaps matches TRBD2 (5 bases). Per the germline V gene, CDR1 is GTSNPN and CDR2 is SVGIG (reference sequence). The V end was cut by 0 bases, the J end by 5 bases, with 11 bases between. The CDR3 is 13 amino acids.

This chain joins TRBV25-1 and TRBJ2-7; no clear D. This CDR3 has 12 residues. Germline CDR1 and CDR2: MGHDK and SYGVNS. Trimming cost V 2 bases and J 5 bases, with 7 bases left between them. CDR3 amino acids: CASSETPHEQYF. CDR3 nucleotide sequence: TGTGCCAGCAGTGAAACTCCCCACGAGCAGTACTTC.

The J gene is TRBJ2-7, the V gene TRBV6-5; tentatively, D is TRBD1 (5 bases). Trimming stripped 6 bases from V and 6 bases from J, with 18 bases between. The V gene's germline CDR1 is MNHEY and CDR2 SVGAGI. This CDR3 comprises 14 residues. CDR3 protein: CASRSHSQGAEQYF. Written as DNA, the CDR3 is TGTGCCAGCAGGTCGCACAGCCAAGGGGCCGAGCAGTACTTC.

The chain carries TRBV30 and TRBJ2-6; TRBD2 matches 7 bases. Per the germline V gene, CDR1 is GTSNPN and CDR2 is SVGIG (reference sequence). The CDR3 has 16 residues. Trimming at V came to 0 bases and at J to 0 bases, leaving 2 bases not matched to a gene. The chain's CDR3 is CAWSVRGVSGANVLTF. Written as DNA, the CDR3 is TGTGCCTGGAGTGTACGGGGGGTCTCTGGGGCCAACGTCCTGACTTTC.

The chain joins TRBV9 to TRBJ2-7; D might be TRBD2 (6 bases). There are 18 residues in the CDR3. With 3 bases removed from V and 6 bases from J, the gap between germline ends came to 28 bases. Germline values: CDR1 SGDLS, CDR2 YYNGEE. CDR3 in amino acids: CASSAGLGGNGLWTEQYF. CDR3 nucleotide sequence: TGTGCCAGCAGCGCGGGGCTCGGAGGGAACGGTTTATGGACCGAGCAGTACTTC. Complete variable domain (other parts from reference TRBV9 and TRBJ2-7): DSGVTQTPKHLITATGQRVTLRCSPRSGDLSVYWYQQSLDQGLQFLIQYYNGEERAKGNILERFSAQQFPDLHSELNLSSLELGDSALYFCASSAGLGGNGLWTEQYFGPGTRLTVT.

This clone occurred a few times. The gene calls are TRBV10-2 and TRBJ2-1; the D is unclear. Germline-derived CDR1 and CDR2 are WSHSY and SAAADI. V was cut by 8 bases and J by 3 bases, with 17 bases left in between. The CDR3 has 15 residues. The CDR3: CASHPGRLGYNEQFF. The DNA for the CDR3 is TGCGCCAGCCATCCCGGACGCCTTGGCTACAATGAGCAGTTCTTC.

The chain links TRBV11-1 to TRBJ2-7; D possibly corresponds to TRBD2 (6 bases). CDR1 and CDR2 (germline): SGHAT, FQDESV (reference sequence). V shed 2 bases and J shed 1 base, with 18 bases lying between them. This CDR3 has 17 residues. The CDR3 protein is CASSLLITGGASYEQYF. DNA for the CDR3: TGTGCCAGCAGCTTATTGATCACAGGCGGGGCTTCCTACGAGCAGTACTTC.

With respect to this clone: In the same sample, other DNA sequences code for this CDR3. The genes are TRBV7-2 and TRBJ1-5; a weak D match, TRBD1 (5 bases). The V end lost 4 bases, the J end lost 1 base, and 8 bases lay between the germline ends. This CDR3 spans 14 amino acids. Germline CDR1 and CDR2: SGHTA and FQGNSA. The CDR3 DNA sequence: TGTGCCAGCAGCTCCCAGGGAAGCAATCAGCCCCAGCATTTT. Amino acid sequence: CASSSQGSNQPQHF.

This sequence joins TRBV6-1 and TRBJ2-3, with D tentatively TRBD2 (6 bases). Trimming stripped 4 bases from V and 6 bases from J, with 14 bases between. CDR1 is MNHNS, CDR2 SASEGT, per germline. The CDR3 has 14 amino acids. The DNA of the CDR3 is TGTGCCAGCAGTGGGGCGGGGATGGTGGATACGCAGTATTTT. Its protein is CASSGAGMVDTQYF.

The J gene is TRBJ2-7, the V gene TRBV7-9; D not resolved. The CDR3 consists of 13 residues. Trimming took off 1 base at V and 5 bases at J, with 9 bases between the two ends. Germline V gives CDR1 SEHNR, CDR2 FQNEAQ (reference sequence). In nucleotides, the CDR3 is TGTGCCAGCAGCTTAGGGCTAGTCGACGAGCAGTACTTC. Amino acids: CASSLGLVDEQYF.

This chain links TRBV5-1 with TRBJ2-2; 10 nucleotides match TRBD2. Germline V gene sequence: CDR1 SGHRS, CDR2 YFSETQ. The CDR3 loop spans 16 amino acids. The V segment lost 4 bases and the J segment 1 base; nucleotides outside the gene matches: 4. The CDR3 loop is CASSTVAGGNTGELFF. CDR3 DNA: TGCGCCAGCAGCACAGTAGCGGGAGGGAACACCGGGGAGCTGTTTTTT.

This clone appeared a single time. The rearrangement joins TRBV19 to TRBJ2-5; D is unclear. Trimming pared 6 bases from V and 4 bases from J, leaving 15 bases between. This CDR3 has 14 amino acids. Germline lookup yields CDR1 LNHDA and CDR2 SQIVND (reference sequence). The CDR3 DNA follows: TGTGCCAGTAGCCGGGCGTGGGCTTCAGAGACCCAGTACTTC. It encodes CASSRAWASETQYF.

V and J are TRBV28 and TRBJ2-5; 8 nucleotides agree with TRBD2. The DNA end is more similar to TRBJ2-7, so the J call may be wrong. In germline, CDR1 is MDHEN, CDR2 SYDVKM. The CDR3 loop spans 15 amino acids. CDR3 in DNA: TGTGCCAGCAGTTTCATCGGACTAGCCAACTACGAGCAGTACTTC. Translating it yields CASSFIGLANYEQYF.

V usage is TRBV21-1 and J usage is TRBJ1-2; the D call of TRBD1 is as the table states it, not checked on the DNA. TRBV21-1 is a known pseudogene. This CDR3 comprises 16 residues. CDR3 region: CASSKAGDRAWYGYTF. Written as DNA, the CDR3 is TGTGCCAGCAGCAAAGCAGGGGACAGGGCCTGGTATGGCTACACCTTC.

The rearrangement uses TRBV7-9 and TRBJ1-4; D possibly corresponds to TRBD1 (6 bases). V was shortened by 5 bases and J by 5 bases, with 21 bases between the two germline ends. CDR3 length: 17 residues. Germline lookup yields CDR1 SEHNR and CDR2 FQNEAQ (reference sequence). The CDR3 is CASSERGSGQRNEKLFF. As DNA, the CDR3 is TGTGCCAGCAGCGAAAGAGGGTCCGGACAGAGAAATGAAAAACTGTTTTTT.

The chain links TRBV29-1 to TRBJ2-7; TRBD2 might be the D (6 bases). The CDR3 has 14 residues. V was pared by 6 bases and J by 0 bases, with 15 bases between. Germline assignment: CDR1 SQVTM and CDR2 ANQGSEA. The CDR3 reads CSVMSRGSSYEQYF. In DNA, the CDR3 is TGCAGCGTAATGTCACGGGGGAGCTCCTACGAGCAGTACTTC.